A single sample is the source of the 2 T cell receptor beta chains below, sequenced in a study of CD8 T cells in Susac syndrome. Random hexamers were used to reverse transcribe an amount of roughly 0.5 to 1 ug RNA. TCRdb itself ran the immunoSEQ multiplex PCR reads through MiXCR, one entry per CDR3 protein. The sample contains about 150,000 distinct CDR3 sequences, nearly 97% of which appear only once. The sequenced material came from CD8+ T cells from PBMCs. These receptors all stem from a human donor with multiple sclerosis.

This clonotype has a single count. V is TRBV3-1 and J is TRBJ2-7; D unresolved. CDR3 size: 16 residues. The ends were cut back, 4 bases at V and 1 base at J, with 17 bases in the middle. The germline gives CDR1 LGHDT, CDR2 YNNKEL (reference sequence). In nucleotides, the CDR3 is TGTGCCAGCAGCCCCTATGGCGGACCGAGTTCCTACGAGCAGTACTTC. Amino acid sequence: CASSPYGGPSSYEQYF.

The V call is TRBV3-1, the J call TRBJ2-4; D is undetermined. Germline V gene data show CDR1 as LGHDT and CDR2 as YNNKEL (reference sequence). CDR3 size: 12 residues. The ends were cut back, 0 bases at V and 13 bases at J, with 10 bases in the middle. The CDR3 spells CASSQESTDQYF. Written as DNA, the CDR3 is TGTGCCAGCAGCCAAGAGTCTACGGACCAGTACTTC.